A single T cell receptor beta chain is shown here with its context. Its antigen is not known. This sample was taken from a study of OX40 agonist ivuxolimab in advanced cancers. Study-level results: In the 0.1 to 3.0 mg/kg range, CD4+ and CD8+ blood T cells had expanded clonally by week 6.

Germline CDR1 is MNHEY and CDR2 is SMNVEV (reference sequence). V was clipped by 6 bases and J by 9 bases; unmatched bases: 8. The CDR3 is 12 amino acids. Using immunoSEQ multiplex PCR, the repertoire was profiled, and TCRdb retains in-frame clones only, with some absent. The sample has approximately 87,000 clones, roughly nine tenths seen once. The study sampled blood at baseline, cycle 4 day 1, and cycle 7 day 1. This specimen consisted of CD4+ or CD8+ T cells sorted from blood, obtained in a trial of the OX40 agonist ivuxolimab. The source of this sequence is an adult with an advanced solid tumor such as melanoma, head and neck, liver or kidney cancer. This chain uses TRBV27 with TRBJ2-7; TRBD2 aligns across 7 bases. The CDR3 DNA is TGTGCCAGCAGCACGGTCGGGGGGAGGCAGTACTTC. Amino acid sequence: CASSTVGGRQYF.